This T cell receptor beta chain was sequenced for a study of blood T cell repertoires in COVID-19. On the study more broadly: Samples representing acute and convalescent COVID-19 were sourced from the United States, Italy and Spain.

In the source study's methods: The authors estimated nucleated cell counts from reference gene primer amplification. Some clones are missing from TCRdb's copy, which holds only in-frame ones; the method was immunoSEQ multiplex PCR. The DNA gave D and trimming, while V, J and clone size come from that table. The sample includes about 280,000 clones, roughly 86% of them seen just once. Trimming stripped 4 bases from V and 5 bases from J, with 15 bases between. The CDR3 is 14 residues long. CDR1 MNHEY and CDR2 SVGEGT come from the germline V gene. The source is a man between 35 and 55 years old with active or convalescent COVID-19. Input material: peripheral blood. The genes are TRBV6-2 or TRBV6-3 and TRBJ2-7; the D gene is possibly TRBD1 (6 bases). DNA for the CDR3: TGTGCCAGCAGTTGGTCCCTTACAGGGAACGAGCAGTACTTC. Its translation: CASSWSLTGNEQYF.